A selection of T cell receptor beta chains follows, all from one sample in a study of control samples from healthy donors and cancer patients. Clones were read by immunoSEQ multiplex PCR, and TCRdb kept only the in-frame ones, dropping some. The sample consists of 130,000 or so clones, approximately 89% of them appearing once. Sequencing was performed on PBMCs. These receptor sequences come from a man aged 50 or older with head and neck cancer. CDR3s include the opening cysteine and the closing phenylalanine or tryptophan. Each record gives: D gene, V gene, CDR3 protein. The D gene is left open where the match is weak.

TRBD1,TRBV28,CASSSGQGHGYTF
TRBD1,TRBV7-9,CASSLVSGGNEKLFF
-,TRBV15,CATSRGQRFLPLAKNIQYF
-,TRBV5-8,CASSRDRLYGYTF
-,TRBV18,CASSPISQSSGNTIYF
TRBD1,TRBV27,CASRSRTGFYEQYF
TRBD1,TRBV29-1,CSAAWDSLRGTGELFF
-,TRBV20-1,CSASNRVNTEAFF
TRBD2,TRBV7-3,CASSPLGGKVNEQFF
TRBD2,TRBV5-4,CASSLAGLAVDEQYF
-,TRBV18,CASSTESGSGNTIYF
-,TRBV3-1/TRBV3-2,CASTPGEANYGYTF
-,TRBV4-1,CASSKSGGDNTEAFF
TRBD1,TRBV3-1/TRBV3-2,CASSPRTGGPNTEAFF
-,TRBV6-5,CASSYGLSGANVLTF
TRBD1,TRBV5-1,CATKPGQGIYEQFF
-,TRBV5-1,CASSLVVRGEQYF
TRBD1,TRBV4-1,CASSQTGVEQYF
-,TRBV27,CASSLFKGVGEKLFF
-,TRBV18,CASSPRTPGNTEAFF